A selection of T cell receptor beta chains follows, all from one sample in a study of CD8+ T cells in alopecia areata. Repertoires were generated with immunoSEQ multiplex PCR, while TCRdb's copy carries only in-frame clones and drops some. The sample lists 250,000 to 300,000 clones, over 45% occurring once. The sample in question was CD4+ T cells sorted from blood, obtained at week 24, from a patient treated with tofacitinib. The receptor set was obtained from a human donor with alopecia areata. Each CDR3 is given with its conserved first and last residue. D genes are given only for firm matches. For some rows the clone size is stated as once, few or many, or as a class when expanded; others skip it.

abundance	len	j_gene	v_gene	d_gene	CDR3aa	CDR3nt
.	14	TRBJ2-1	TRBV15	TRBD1	CATSRDRGWDEQFF	TGTGCCACCAGCAGGGACAGGGGGTGGGATGAGCAGTTCTTC
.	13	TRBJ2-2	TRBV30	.	CAWEQGRSGELFF	TGTGCCTGGGAACAGGGGAGGTCCGGGGAGCTGTTTTTT
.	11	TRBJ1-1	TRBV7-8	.	CASSLSPPPFF	TGTGCCAGCAGCTTATCCCCCCCTCCCTTCTTT
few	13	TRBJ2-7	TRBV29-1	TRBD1	CSGTGKLIHEQYF	TGCAGCGGGACAGGGAAGTTAATCCACGAGCAGTACTTC
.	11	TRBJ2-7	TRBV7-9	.	CASSLGTWQYF	TGTGCCAGCAGCTTAGGGACTTGGCAGTACTTC
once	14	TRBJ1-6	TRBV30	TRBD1	CAWSPGQGGSPLHF	TGTGCCTGGAGTCCCGGACAGGGGGGATCACCCCTCCACTTT
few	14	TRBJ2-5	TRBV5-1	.	CASSLAGVEETQYF	TGCGCCAGCAGCTTGGCGGGGGTAGAAGAGACCCAGTACTTC
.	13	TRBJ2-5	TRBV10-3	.	CAISVGQQETQYF	TGTGCCATCAGTGTCGGCCAACAAGAGACCCAGTACTTC
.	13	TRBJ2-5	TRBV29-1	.	CSVKGRTEETQYF	TGCAGCGTGAAAGGAAGGACAGAAGAGACCCAGTACTTC
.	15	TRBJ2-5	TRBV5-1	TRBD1	CASSLDRARQETQYF	TGCGCCAGCAGCCTGGACAGGGCCCGTCAAGAGACCCAGTACTTC
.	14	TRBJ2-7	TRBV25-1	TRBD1	CASSAGTAPYEQYF	TGTGCCAGCAGTGCCGGGACAGCCCCCTACGAGCAGTACTTC
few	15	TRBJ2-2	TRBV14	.	CASSQGLRTSGELFF	TGTGCCAGCAGCCAAGGCCTCAGGACGTCCGGGGAGCTGTTTTTT
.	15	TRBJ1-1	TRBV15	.	CATSRGSFENTEAFF	TGTGCCACCAGCAGAGGGTCTTTCGAGAACACTGAAGCTTTCTTT
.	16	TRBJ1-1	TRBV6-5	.	CASRYHVSSANTEAFF	TGTGCCAGCAGGTACCATGTGTCATCGGCGAACACTGAAGCTTTCTTT
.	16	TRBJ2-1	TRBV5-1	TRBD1	CASSTLGQGSVNEQFF	TGCGCCAGCAGCACCCTCGGACAGGGGTCGGTCAATGAGCAGTTCTTC
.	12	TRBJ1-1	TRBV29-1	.	CSVEDPEIRGRF	TGCAGCGTTGAAGATCCGGAGATACGGGGTAGGTTT
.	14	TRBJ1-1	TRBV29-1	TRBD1	CSVGWGQENTEAFF	TGCAGCGTGGGGTGGGGACAGGAGAACACTGAAGCTTTCTTT
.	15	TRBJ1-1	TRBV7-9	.	CASRAAQGLNTEAFF	TGTGCCAGCAGGGCGGCACAGGGTCTGAACACTGAAGCTTTCTTT
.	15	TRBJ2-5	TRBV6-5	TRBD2	CASSPNSGAQETQYF	TGTGCCAGCAGCCCCAATAGCGGGGCACAAGAGACCCAGTACTTC
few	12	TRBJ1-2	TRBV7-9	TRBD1	CASSPTGQGYTF	TGTGCCAGCAGCCCGACAGGGCAGGGCTACACCTTC
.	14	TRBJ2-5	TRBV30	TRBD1	CAWTPGTAKETQYF	TGTGCCTGGACTCCAGGGACAGCGAAAGAGACCCAGTACTTC
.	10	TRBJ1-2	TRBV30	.	CACTGWGYTF	TGTGCCTGTACAGGGTGGGGCTACACCTTC